This T cell receptor beta chain was sequenced during a study of CXCR3-negative and CXCR3-positive naive CD8 T cells. Researchers sorted 250,000 to 350,000 cells of each CD8+ T cell subset in triplicate. This CDR3 is built from 14 residues. Germline V gene data show CDR1 as SQVTM and CDR2 as ANQGSEA. About this clonotype itself: Its antigen remains unknown.

Findings and limits, study-wide: Comparison of naive CXCR3-negative and CXCR3-positive cells revealed similar TRBV-TRBJ usage, while memory cells differed. Memory CD8+ cells showed much lower diversity, while both naive subsets were comparably high. The majority of assays used fresh PBMCs, and CXCR3 expression partially decreased after cryopreservation.

All TRB cDNA libraries came from 5' RACE performed with UMI labels. TCRdb reprocessed the 5' RACE reads, keeping one entry per CDR3 protein, no DNA. The sample shows about 40,000 distinct CDR3 sequences, and approximately 7.7% sits with its ten largest clones. The sequenced sample was memory CD8+ T cells from blood. The clonotype comes from a human donor in good health. Some clones in this sample may be carry-over from other donors' samples. The chain uses TRBV29-1 and TRBJ2-5; without DNA, the TCRdb call of TRBD1 cannot be checked. This CDR3 reads CSVEVLGGAETQYF.